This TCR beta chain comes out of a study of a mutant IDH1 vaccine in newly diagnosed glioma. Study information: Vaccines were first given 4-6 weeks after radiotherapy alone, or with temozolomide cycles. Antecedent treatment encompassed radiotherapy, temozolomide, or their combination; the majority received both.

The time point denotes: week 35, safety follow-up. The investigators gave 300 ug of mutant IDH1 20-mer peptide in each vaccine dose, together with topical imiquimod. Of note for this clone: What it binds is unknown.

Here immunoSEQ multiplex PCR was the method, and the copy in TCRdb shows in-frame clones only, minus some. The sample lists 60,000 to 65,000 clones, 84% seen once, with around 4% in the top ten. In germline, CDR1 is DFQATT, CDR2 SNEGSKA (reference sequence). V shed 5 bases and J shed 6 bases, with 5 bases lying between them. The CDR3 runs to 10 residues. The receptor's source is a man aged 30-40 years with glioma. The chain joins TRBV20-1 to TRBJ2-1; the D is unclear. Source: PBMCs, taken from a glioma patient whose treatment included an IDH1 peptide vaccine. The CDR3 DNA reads TGCAGTGCTTACCCCAATGAGCAGTTCTTC. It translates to CSAYPNEQFF.